Following are 2 T cell receptor beta chains from one sample sequenced in a study of blood T cell repertoires in COVID-19. This table comes from immunoSEQ multiplex PCR, and its TCRdb copy is limited to in-frame clones, with some not included. The table includes about 70,000 clones, roughly nine tenths detected once. The sample was peripheral blood. The source is a man aged 45-65 years with acute or convalescent COVID-19.

The J gene is TRBJ2-4, the V gene TRBV19, with D possibly matching TRBD2 (7 bases). The V end was cut by 6 bases, the J end by 6 bases, with 15 bases between. The germline V gene has CDR1 LNHDA and CDR2 SQIVND (reference sequence). The CDR3 is 14 residues long. The CDR3 coding sequence is TGTGCCAGTAGCTGGCGGGGGCGGACAAACATTCAGTACTTC. Its protein is CASSWRGRTNIQYF.

The genes are TRBV20-1 and TRBJ1-4; TRBD1 matches 9 bases. CDR3 length equals 16 residues. The germline V gene encodes CDR1 DFQATT and CDR2 SNEGSKA (reference sequence). J lost 8 bases, V lost 3 bases, and 13 bases had no gene match. The CDR3: CSASDVPGQGREKLFF. In DNA form, the CDR3 reads TGCAGTGCTAGTGACGTCCCGGGACAGGGACGAGAAAAACTGTTTTTT.